The clone carrying this T cell receptor beta chain came up once. This entry comes from a study of naive and memory T cell subsets. Two oligonucleotides, mixed equimolar, formed the beta constant-region primer covering TRBC1 and TRBC2. TCRdb analysed the UMI-ligation and nested PCR reads with MiXCR anew, one entry per CDR3 protein. The table has some 150,000 distinct CDR3 sequences, about a sixth seen once; the top ten hold just over 0.14%. Trimming at V came to 3 bases and at J to 4 bases, leaving 11 bases not matched to a gene. The CDR3 length is 18 residues. The source material was naive CD4+ T cells from blood. The chain recombines TRBV12-3 or TRBV12-4 with TRBJ2-1; 11 nucleotides agree with TRBD2. This receptor was obtained from a human donor in good health. The CDR3 DNA follows: TGTGCCAGCAGTTTTTTACCTCATTCTAGCGGGGGGTACAATGAGCAGTTCTTC. Its translation is CASSFLPHSSGGYNEQFF.